One sample yielded the 9 T cell receptor beta chains listed below, sequenced in a study of T cells in localized non-small cell lung cancer. TCRdb's copy holds only in-frame clones and misses some; the assay was immunoSEQ multiplex PCR. The sample has around 3,400 clones; about 20% are singletons. The input for sequencing was lung tumor tissue, taken before any cancer treatment. Receptor source: a woman aged 35 to 70 with stage III squamous cell lung carcinoma.

The V call is TRBV29-1, the J call TRBJ1-2; 7 nucleotides align to TRBD1. This CDR3 is 13 amino acids long. Germline-derived CDR1 and CDR2 are SQVTM and ANQGSEA. With 6 bases clipped from V and 8 bases from J, the junction kept 12 bases outside the gene matches. The CDR3 sequence: CSVNQGTERGYTF. The CDR3 nucleotides are TGCAGCGTGAACCAGGGGACAGAGCGAGGCTACACCTTC.

The chain uses TRBV6-8 and TRBJ2-1, with TRBD2 identical over 11 bases. V dropped 5 bases and J dropped 4; count of bases not matched to a gene: 7. The germline gives CDR1 MNHGY, CDR2 SAAAGT. The CDR3 extends over 16 amino acids. CDR3 in DNA: TGTGCCAGCAGTGAGCTGGGGACTAGCGGTTACAATGAGCAGTTCTTC. This codes for CASSELGTSGYNEQFF.

This clone was counted only a few times. The chain joins TRBV6-8 to TRBJ2-7, with 9 nucleotides matching TRBD2. The germline V gene has CDR1 MNHGY and CDR2 SAAAGT. The junction had 9 bases not matched to a gene; V was cut back by 7 bases and J by 2 bases. The CDR3 is made up of 15 amino acids. CDR3 coding DNA: TGTGCCAGCACCGCGACTAGCGGACTTGCCTACGAGCAGTACTTC. Protein product: CASTATSGLAYEQYF.

The chain combines TRBV30 with TRBJ2-5; the D call may be TRBD1 or TRBD2 (5 bases each). Trimming stripped 1 base from V and 5 bases from J, with 11 bases between. CDR1 is GTSNPN and CDR2 is SVGIG in the germline V gene (reference sequence). The CDR3 spans 13 residues. The CDR3 is CAWSGGTGETQYF. The CDR3 DNA reads as TGTGCCTGGAGTGGGGGGACGGGGGAGACCCAGTACTTC.

Many counts were recorded for this clone. The chain is built from TRBV7-2 and TRBJ1-2; 8 nucleotides agree with TRBD1. The junction had 2 bases not matched to a gene; V was cut back by 5 bases and J by 3 bases. This CDR3 has 13 residues. The germline CDR1 and CDR2 sequences are SGHTA and FQGNSA. The CDR3 is CASSPDRDYGYTF. CDR3 DNA: TGTGCCAGCAGCCCGGACAGGGACTATGGCTACACCTTC.

This clone has more than one count but fewer than ten. The chain is built from TRBV11-3 and TRBJ2-3; tentatively, D is TRBD1 or TRBD2 (5 bases each). CDR1 SGHNT and CDR2 YENEEA come from the germline V gene. V shed 5 bases and J shed 4 bases, with 22 bases lying between them. The CDR3 contains 17 residues. CDR3 in amino acids: CASSLAWDRGFADTQYF. In DNA form, the CDR3 reads TGTGCCAGCAGCCTGGCTTGGGACCGGGGATTCGCAGATACGCAGTATTTT.

The table lists this clone with a few counts. The chain is built from TRBV11-3 and TRBJ2-1; 10 nucleotides align to TRBD1. The V and J ends lost 5 bases and 8 bases, in that order; junction bases with no gene match: 9. The CDR3 totals 15 residues. Per the germline V gene, CDR1 is SGHNT and CDR2 is YENEEA. CDR3 protein: CASSPGQGEFYEQFF. As DNA, the CDR3 is TGTGCCAGCAGCCCCGGACAGGGGGAGTTCTATGAGCAGTTCTTC.

In this sample, this clone turned up a few times. The chain couples TRBV6-8 to TRBJ1-2; 8 bases map to TRBD1. The CDR3 contains 14 residues. With 5 bases clipped from V and 0 bases from J, the junction kept 2 bases outside the gene matches. Germline assignment: CDR1 MNHGY and CDR2 SAAAGT. CDR3 sequence (DNA): TGTGCCAGCAGTCGGACAGGGACTAACTATGGCTACACCTTC. It encodes CASSRTGTNYGYTF.

This clone turned up a few times. The chain uses TRBV28 and TRBJ2-1; 8 positions agree with TRBD1. This CDR3 spans 14 amino acids. J gave up 7 bases and V 3 bases, and 5 bases lay outside the gene matches. The germline gives CDR1 MDHEN, CDR2 SYDVKM. CDR3 bases: TGTGCCAGCAGTTTTTTCGACAGGGGAAATGAGCAGTTCTTC. Residues: CASSFFDRGNEQFF. The full variable domain, with the rest looked up from reference TRBV28 and TRBJ2-1, is DVKVTQSSRYLVKRTGEKVFLECVQDMDHENMFWYRQDPGLGLRLIYFSYDVKMKEKGDIPEGYSVSREKKERFSLILESASTNQTSMYLCASSFFDRGNEQFFGPGTRLTVL.